This T cell receptor (beta chain) was retrieved from a study of T-cell reconstitution after alpha-beta-depleted transplantation in children. Whole-study results and caveats: Reported findings indicate that, about two months after transplant, alpha-beta T cells came from several hundred expanded clones, which were derived from non-depleted graft cells. A year had passed since transplant, and T-cell counts and diversity by then came mostly from newly produced T cells.

During its preparation, the TCRbeta library received unique molecular identifiers. TCRdb reprocessed the PCR reads with MiXCR, giving one entry per CDR3 protein. The data show about 200,000 distinct CDR3 sequences, 6.3% seen once. Trimming pared 4 bases from V and 2 bases from J, leaving 11 bases between. Germline V gene lookup returns CDR1 MNHEY and CDR2 SVGAGI. The CDR3 has 14 amino acids. The sample holds many counts of this clonotype. Antigen specificity is unknown. The TCR was taken from a girl under three years old with combined immunodeficiency, due to receive a stem cell transplant. The chain employs TRBV6-5 and TRBJ2-5; a weak D match, TRBD2 (5 bases). Source: PBMCs, taken before TCRalphabeta/CD19-depleted stem cell transplant. The CDR3: CASSSGWGQETQYF. The CDR3 coding sequence is TGTGCCAGCAGTTCGGGGTGGGGACAAGAGACCCAGTACTTC.